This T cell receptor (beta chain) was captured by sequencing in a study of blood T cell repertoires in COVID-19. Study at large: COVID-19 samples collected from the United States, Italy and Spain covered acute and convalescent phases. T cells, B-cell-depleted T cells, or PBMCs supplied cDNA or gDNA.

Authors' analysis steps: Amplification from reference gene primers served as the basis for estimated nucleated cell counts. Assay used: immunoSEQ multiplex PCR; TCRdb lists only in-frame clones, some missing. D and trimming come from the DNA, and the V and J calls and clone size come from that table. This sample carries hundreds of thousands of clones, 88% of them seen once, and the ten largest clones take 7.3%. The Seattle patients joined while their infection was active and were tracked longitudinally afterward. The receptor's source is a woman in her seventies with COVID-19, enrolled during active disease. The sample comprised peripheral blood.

This CDR3 is CASSIVAGLSPLHF. The CDR3 nucleotides are TGTGCCAGTAGTATAGTGGCAGGTCTTTCACCCCTCCACTTT. This chain uses TRBV19 with TRBJ1-6; D remains unclear. Germline CDR1 and CDR2: LNHDA and SQIVND (reference sequence). This CDR3 region has 14 residues. V lost 1 base, J lost 9 bases, and 10 bases lay in between.